These 4 T cell receptor beta chains came from one sample sequenced in a study of blood T cell repertoires in COVID-19. TCRdb keeps only in-frame clones here, not all; method: immunoSEQ multiplex PCR. The table records fewer than 70,000 clones, 65% to 90% of them present only once. The sequencing sample was made of peripheral blood. These TCRs come from a woman aged 60-70 years with acute or convalescent COVID-19.

The genes are TRBV30 and TRBJ2-7; 7 bases agree with TRBD2. There are 13 residues in the CDR3. The ends lost 2 bases at V and 5 bases at J; junction bases unmatched: 6. CDR1 and CDR2 (germline): GTSNPN, SVGIG (reference sequence). The CDR3: CAWSPGGLNEQYF. The CDR3 DNA reads as TGTGCCTGGAGTCCCGGGGGGTTAAACGAGCAGTACTTC.

The chain uses TRBV5-1 and TRBJ2-1, with 7 positions matching TRBD1. Trimming removed 6 bases from V and 6 bases from J; junction bases left unmatched: 6. Looked up from germline, CDR1 is SGHRS and CDR2 is YFSETQ. CDR3 length: 13 residues. CDR3 sequence (DNA): TGCGCCAGCAAGAAGACAGGGCCCAATGAGCAGTTCTTC. Translation: CASKKTGPNEQFF.

The V gene is TRBV7-2, the J gene TRBJ2-1, with TRBD2 as a possible D gene (5 bases). This CDR3 contains 16 residues. Germline V gives CDR1 SGHTA, CDR2 FQGNSA. V was shortened by 1 base and J by 9 bases, with 19 bases between the two germline ends. CDR3 in amino acids: CASSLGTLRRAREQFF. DNA for the CDR3: TGTGCCAGCAGCTTAGGGACTCTACGAAGGGCCCGTGAGCAGTTCTTC. Together with reference TRBV7-2 and TRBJ2-1, the CDR3 gives the full variable domain: GAGVSQSPSNKVTEKGKDVELRCDPISGHTALYWYRQSLGQGLEFLIYFQGNSAPDKSGLPSDRFSAERTGGSVSTLTIQRTQQEDSAVYLCASSLGTLRRAREQFFGPGTRLTVL.

This clone was picked up a small number of times. V is TRBV2 and J is TRBJ1-3; unclear D gene. The CDR3 is 12 amino acids. Germline V gives CDR1 SNHLY, CDR2 FYNNEI. V lost 7 bases and J lost 1, with 5 bases in between. CDR3 loop: CASTISGNTIYF. The CDR3 DNA is TGTGCCAGCACTATATCTGGAAACACCATATATTTT.